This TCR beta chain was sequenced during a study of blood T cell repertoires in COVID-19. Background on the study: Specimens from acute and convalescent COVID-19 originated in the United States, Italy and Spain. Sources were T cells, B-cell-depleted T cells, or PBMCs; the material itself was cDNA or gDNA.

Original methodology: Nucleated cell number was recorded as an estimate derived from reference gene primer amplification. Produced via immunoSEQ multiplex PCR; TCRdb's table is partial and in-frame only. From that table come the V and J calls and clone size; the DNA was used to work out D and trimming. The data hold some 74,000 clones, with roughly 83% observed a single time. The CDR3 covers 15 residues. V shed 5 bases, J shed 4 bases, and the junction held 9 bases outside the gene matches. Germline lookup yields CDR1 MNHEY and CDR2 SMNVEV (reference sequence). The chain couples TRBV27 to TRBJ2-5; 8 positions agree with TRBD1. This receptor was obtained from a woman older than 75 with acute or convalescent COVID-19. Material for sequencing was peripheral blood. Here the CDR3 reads CASSVTGGKVETQYF. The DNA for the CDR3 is TGTGCCAGCAGTGTAACAGGGGGAAAAGTAGAGACCCAGTACTTC.